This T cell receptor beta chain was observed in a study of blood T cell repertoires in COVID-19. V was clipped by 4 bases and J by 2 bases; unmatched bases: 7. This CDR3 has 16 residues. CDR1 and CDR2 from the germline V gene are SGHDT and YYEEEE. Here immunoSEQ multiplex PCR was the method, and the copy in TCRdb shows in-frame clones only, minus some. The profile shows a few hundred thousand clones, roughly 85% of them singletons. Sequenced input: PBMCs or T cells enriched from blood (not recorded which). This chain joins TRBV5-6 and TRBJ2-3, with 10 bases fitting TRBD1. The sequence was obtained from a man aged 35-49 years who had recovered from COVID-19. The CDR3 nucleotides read TGTGCCAGCAGCGACGGACAGGGGGGGATCACAGATACGCAGTATTTT. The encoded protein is CASSDGQGGITDTQYF.